A single sample gave rise to the 28 T cell receptor beta chains below, sequenced in a study of graft-versus-host responses after intestinal transplantation. Some clones are missing from TCRdb's copy, which holds only in-frame ones; the method was immunoSEQ multiplex PCR. The table shows 85,000 to 100,000 clones, with 85% to 95% occurring only once. These receptors' targets are unknown. The source material was unstimulated CD8+ T cells sorted from spleen or lymph node cells, sampled before transplant. The receptor set was obtained from a human donor who was the organ donor for an intestinal transplant.

The chain links TRBV12-5 to TRBJ1-4, with TRBD1 as a possible D gene (5 bases). This CDR3 contains 14 residues. Germline CDR1 LGHNT, CDR2 FRNRAP. Trimming shortened V by 2 bases and J by 2 bases, and 6 bases separated the two germline ends. The CDR3 reads CASGLQGTNEKLFF. The CDR3 DNA sequence: TGTGCTAGTGGTTTGCAGGGTACTAATGAAAAACTGTTTTTT. The full variable domain, its missing parts supplied by reference TRBV12-5 and TRBJ1-4, is DARVTQTPRHKVTEMGQEVTMRCQPILGHNTVFWYRQTMMQGLELLAYFRNRAPLDDSGMPKDRFSAEMPDATLATLKIQPSEPRDSAVYFCASGLQGTNEKLFFGSGTQLSVL.

CDR3 sequence: CASSSTGTGAGANVLTF. In DNA, the CDR3 is TGTGCCAGCAGTTCTACCGGGACAGGGGCTGGGGCCAACGTCCTGACTTTC. The chain recombines TRBV27 with TRBJ2-6; 10 bases align to TRBD1. Germline lookup yields CDR1 MNHEY and CDR2 SMNVEV (reference sequence). The CDR3 is 17 residues long. V lost 4 bases to trimming and J lost 2 bases; unmatched junction nucleotides: 5. The full variable domain, its missing parts supplied by reference TRBV27 and TRBJ2-6, is EAQVTQNPRYLITVTGKKLTVTCSQNMNHEYMSWYRQDPGLGLRQIYYSMNVEVTDKGDVPEGYKVSRKEKRNFPLILESPSPNQTSLYFCASSSTGTGAGANVLTFGAGSRLTVL.

V is TRBV9 and J is TRBJ2-3; D might be TRBD1 (7 bases). V was pared by 0 bases and J by 0 bases, with 11 bases between. CDR3 size: 16 residues. Germline V CDR1 and CDR2: SGDLS, YYNGEE. The CDR3 bases are TGTGCCAGCAGCGTAGGCAGGGGGAGGAGCACAGATACGCAGTATTTT. This encodes CASSVGRGRSTDTQYF.

This chain joins TRBV5-6 and TRBJ2-1, with a tentative D call TRBD2 (5 bases). V gave up 2 bases and J gave up 1 base, with 10 bases separating them. CDR1 is SGHDT, CDR2 YYEEEE, per germline. The CDR3 consists of 15 residues. The CDR3 region has the DNA TGTGCCAGCAGCTTTGGTGCGGGTTCCTACAATGAGCAGTTCTTC. This sequence encodes CASSFGAGSYNEQFF.

The chain links TRBV5-1 to TRBJ1-2; 7 nucleotides line up with TRBD1. The CDR3 has 15 residues. The trim removed 4 bases at V and 1 base at J, leaving 7 bases unmatched. CDR1 SGHRS and CDR2 YFSETQ come from the germline V gene. The CDR3 sequence is CASSGNRGLNYGYTF. The DNA for the CDR3 is TGCGCCAGCAGCGGTAACAGGGGTCTTAACTATGGCTACACCTTC.

The V call is TRBV5-1, the J call TRBJ2-7; the match to TRBD2 covers 8 bases. J gave up 5 bases and V 4 bases, and 8 bases lay outside the gene matches. Germline V gene sequence: CDR1 SGHRS, CDR2 YFSETQ. The CDR3 is made up of 14 amino acids. The CDR3 is CASSVSGTSNEQYF. The CDR3 DNA reads TGCGCCAGCAGCGTAAGTGGGACTAGTAACGAGCAGTACTTC.

The chain couples TRBV6-4 to TRBJ2-1, with a possible D match to TRBD2 (5 bases). The CDR3 loop spans 16 amino acids. Germline CDR1 and CDR2: MRHNA and SNTAGT. Trimming removed 4 bases from V and 0 bases from J, with 13 bases in between. The CDR3 DNA reads as TGTGCCAGCAGTGCGGGATTCCAGGTCTCCTACAATGAGCAGTTCTTC. Its translation: CASSAGFQVSYNEQFF.

The genes are TRBV6-1 and TRBJ1-2, with no clear D. The CDR3 has 14 residues. Trimming shortened V by 2 bases and J by 8 bases, and 15 bases separated the two germline ends. The V gene's germline CDR1 is MNHNS and CDR2 SASEGT. As DNA, the CDR3 is TGTGCCAGCAGTGAATTTGACGGGATCTTCGGCTACACCTTC. Protein sequence: CASSEFDGIFGYTF.

Written as DNA, the CDR3 is TGTGCCAGCAGCTTGAACAGGGTGACTTTAGGCTATGGCTACACCTTC. Its protein is CASSLNRVTLGYGYTF. The chain is built from TRBV5-4 and TRBJ1-2; D might be TRBD1 (6 bases). Trimming took off 1 base at V and 4 bases at J, with 17 bases between the two ends. Germline CDR1 and CDR2: SGHNT and YYREEE (reference sequence). This CDR3 contains 16 residues.

This chain uses TRBV9 with TRBJ2-3; tentatively, D is TRBD2 (5 bases). Germline CDR1 SGDLS, CDR2 YYNGEE. V was trimmed by 0 bases and J by 0 bases, leaving 11 bases between them. This CDR3 comprises 16 residues. CDR3 nucleotides: TGTGCCAGCAGCGTAGCGTCGGGATTTAGCACAGATACGCAGTATTTT. Translated: CASSVASGFSTDTQYF.

The gene calls are TRBV28 and TRBJ1-1, with unresolved D. Trimming stripped 6 bases from V and 4 bases from J, with 18 bases between. CDR1 is MDHEN and CDR2 is SYDVKM in the germline V gene. This CDR3 contains 15 residues. The CDR3 sequence: CASSNAAEVGTEAFF. The CDR3 DNA reads TGTGCCAGCAGCAACGCGGCCGAAGTGGGCACTGAAGCTTTCTTT.

The rearrangement uses TRBV4-1 and TRBJ2-3; D unresolved. Per the germline V gene, CDR1 is MGHRA and CDR2 is YSYEKL. This CDR3 has 14 amino acids. The V gene lost 3 bases and the J gene lost 7 bases, with 14 bases spanning the gap. The CDR3 loop is CASSQAIGGHTQYF. CDR3 nucleotides: TGCGCCAGCAGCCAGGCCATCGGTGGGCATACGCAGTATTTT.

V and J are TRBV19 and TRBJ1-3; D is uncertain. The CDR3 spans 12 residues. Trimming removed 6 bases at V and 4 bases at J, with 7 bases between. Germline V CDR1 and CDR2: LNHDA, SQIVND (reference sequence). CDR3 sequence: CASSGIGNTIYF. DNA for the CDR3: TGTGCCAGTAGCGGGATAGGAAACACCATATATTTT.

A single count supports this clone. The chain employs TRBV6-1 and TRBJ2-1; TRBD2 is a possible D gene (5 bases). V was shortened by 4 bases and J by 8 bases, with 18 bases between the two germline ends. The CDR3 covers 15 residues. Germline V CDR1 and CDR2: MNHNS, SASEGT. CDR3 nucleotide sequence: TGTGCCAGCAGTGGATATAGGACTGCCTTAGATGAGCAGTTCTTC. This encodes CASSGYRTALDEQFF.

The chain uses TRBV5-1 and TRBJ2-1, with D unresolved. V shed 6 bases and J shed 6 bases, with 10 bases lying between them. There are 12 residues in the CDR3. Germline lookup yields CDR1 SGHRS and CDR2 YFSETQ. CDR3 DNA sequence: TGCGCCAGCACCATCAGTCCCAATGAGCAGTTCTTC. Amino acids: CASTISPNEQFF.

This chain links TRBV27 with TRBJ2-5; D is unresolved. The V end was cut by 3 bases, the J end by 5 bases, with 10 bases between. The CDR3 runs to 13 residues. CDR1 is MNHEY and CDR2 is SMNVEV in the germline V gene (reference sequence). The CDR3 DNA sequence: TGTGCCAGCAGTTTTTCCGGGTATGAGACCCAGTACTTC. Residues: CASSFSGYETQYF.

The V call is TRBV9, the J call TRBJ2-1; D is uncertain. Germline V lookup: CDR1 SGDLS, CDR2 YYNGEE. The CDR3 totals 15 residues. The V and J ends lost 0 bases and 8 bases respectively, with 15 bases between them. The CDR3 is CASSVDGAPLDEQFF. For the CDR3, the DNA is TGTGCCAGCAGCGTAGATGGAGCGCCCCTGGATGAGCAGTTCTTC. The variable domain in full, completed from reference TRBV9 and TRBJ2-1, reads DSGVTQTPKHLITATGQRVTLRCSPRSGDLSVYWYQQSLDQGLQFLIQYYNGEERAKGNILERFSAQQFPDLHSELNLSSLELGDSALYFCASSVDGAPLDEQFFGPGTRLTVL.

The genes are TRBV13 and TRBJ2-1; D is perhaps TRBD2 (6 bases). Germline assignment: CDR1 PRHDT and CDR2 FYEKMQ (reference sequence). Trimming stripped 5 bases from V and 8 bases from J, with 19 bases between. The CDR3 has 15 amino acids. The DNA for the CDR3 is TGTGCCAGCAGCACCGCGGGACTCCTACCGGATGAGCAGTTCTTC. Protein: CASSTAGLLPDEQFF. The full variable domain, completed using reference TRBV13 and TRBJ2-1, is AAGVIQSPRHLIKEKRETATLKCYPIPRHDTVYWYQQGPGQDPQFLISFYEKMQSDKGSIPDRFSAQQFSDYHSELNMSSLELGDSALYFCASSTAGLLPDEQFFGPGTRLTVL.

This chain connects TRBV11-2 to TRBJ1-3; D is possibly TRBD1 (5 bases). The V and J ends lost 1 base and 4 bases respectively, with 8 bases between them. CDR1 is SGHAT and CDR2 is FQNNGV in the germline V gene. The CDR3 consists of 14 residues. CDR3 coding DNA: TGTGCCAGCAGCTTAGGGGGGGAAGGAAACACCATATATTTT. Its protein product is CASSLGGEGNTIYF.

This chain joins TRBV27 and TRBJ1-5, with D perhaps matching TRBD1 (5 bases). The germline CDR1 and CDR2 sequences are MNHEY and SMNVEV (reference sequence). The CDR3 extends over 13 amino acids. V was shortened by 1 base and J by 5 bases, with 6 bases between the two germline ends. The CDR3 nucleotides are TGTGCCAGCAGTTTATGCAGGGATCAGCCCCAGCATTTT. Translating it yields CASSLCRDQPQHF.

This chain uses TRBV13 with TRBJ2-1; the match to TRBD2 covers 8 bases. Germline V CDR1 and CDR2: PRHDT, FYEKMQ (reference sequence). J gave up 2 bases and V 4 bases, and 7 bases lay outside the gene matches. The CDR3 extends over 16 amino acids. CDR3 sequence: CASSSGTRTPYNEQFF. The CDR3 DNA reads TGTGCCAGCAGCTCCGGGACTAGAACACCCTACAATGAGCAGTTCTTC. Using reference TRBV13 and TRBJ2-1 for the parts outside the CDR3, the full variable domain is AAGVIQSPRHLIKEKRETATLKCYPIPRHDTVYWYQQGPGQDPQFLISFYEKMQSDKGSIPDRFSAQQFSDYHSELNMSSLELGDSALYFCASSSGTRTPYNEQFFGPGTRLTVL.

V is TRBV6-6 and J is TRBJ2-3; a possible D gene is TRBD1 (7 bases). This CDR3 contains 16 residues. From germline, CDR1 is MNHNY and CDR2 SVGAGI (reference sequence). V dropped 4 bases and J dropped 4 bases, with 18 bases sitting between them. The CDR3 nucleotides read TGTGCCAGCAGTTCCTTCGACAGGGAGGTACCAGATACGCAGTATTTT. Encoded protein: CASSSFDREVPDTQYF.

V is TRBV19 and J is TRBJ2-2, with D hard to call. Germline CDR1 LNHDA, CDR2 SQIVND (reference sequence). Deletions cut 3 bases from V and 2 bases from J, with 13 bases between. This CDR3 contains 16 residues. CDR3: CASSIEAELNTGELFF. The CDR3 DNA sequence: TGTGCCAGTAGTATCGAGGCCGAGCTTAACACCGGGGAGCTGTTTTTT.

V usage is TRBV27 and J usage is TRBJ2-3; TRBD2 matches 7 bases. The CDR3 loop spans 16 amino acids. The germline V gene has CDR1 MNHEY and CDR2 SMNVEV (reference sequence). J was trimmed by 0 bases and V by 5 bases; bases with no gene match: 8. The CDR3 loop reads CASSILPAGSTDTQYF. The CDR3 coding sequence is TGTGCCAGCAGTATCCTACCAGCGGGGAGCACAGATACGCAGTATTTT.

The rearrangement joins TRBV28 to TRBJ2-3; 9 nucleotides match TRBD2. J lost 5 bases, V lost 5 bases, and 8 bases had no gene match. The CDR3 loop spans 15 amino acids. CDR1 MDHEN and CDR2 SYDVKM come from the germline V gene. The CDR3 here is CASSTRTSEVDTQYF. The DNA for the CDR3 is TGTGCCAGCAGTACCCGGACTAGCGAGGTAGATACGCAGTATTTT.

This rearrangement joins TRBV6-1 to TRBJ2-7; TRBD2 is a possible D gene (6 bases). Trimming took off 6 bases at V and 2 bases at J, with 17 bases between the two ends. Germline loops: CDR1 MNHNS, CDR2 SASEGT. This CDR3 is 15 amino acids long. The CDR3 DNA sequence: TGTGCCAGCAGGGCACGCGGGGTTGGGCCCTACGAGCAGTACTTC. Its translation: CASRARGVGPYEQYF.

The rearrangement uses TRBV5-1 and TRBJ2-1; 9 bases match TRBD2. The CDR3 covers 16 residues. Germline V gene sequence: CDR1 SGHRS, CDR2 YFSETQ. The junction had 14 bases not matched to a gene; V was cut back by 4 bases and J by 9 bases. The CDR3 loop is CASSPVAGDFVGEQFF. DNA for the CDR3: TGCGCCAGCAGCCCCGTAGCGGGAGATTTTGTCGGTGAGCAGTTCTTC.

This clone was detected a few times. The V and J genes are TRBV5-6 and TRBJ2-7; 8 bases are shared with TRBD2. CDR1 is SGHDT and CDR2 is YYEEEE in the germline V gene. The trim removed 4 bases at V and 3 bases at J, leaving 6 bases unmatched. The CDR3 is 14 amino acids. DNA for the CDR3: TGTGCCAGCAGCCCCGGGACTAGTCACTACGAGCAGTACTTC. It encodes CASSPGTSHYEQYF.